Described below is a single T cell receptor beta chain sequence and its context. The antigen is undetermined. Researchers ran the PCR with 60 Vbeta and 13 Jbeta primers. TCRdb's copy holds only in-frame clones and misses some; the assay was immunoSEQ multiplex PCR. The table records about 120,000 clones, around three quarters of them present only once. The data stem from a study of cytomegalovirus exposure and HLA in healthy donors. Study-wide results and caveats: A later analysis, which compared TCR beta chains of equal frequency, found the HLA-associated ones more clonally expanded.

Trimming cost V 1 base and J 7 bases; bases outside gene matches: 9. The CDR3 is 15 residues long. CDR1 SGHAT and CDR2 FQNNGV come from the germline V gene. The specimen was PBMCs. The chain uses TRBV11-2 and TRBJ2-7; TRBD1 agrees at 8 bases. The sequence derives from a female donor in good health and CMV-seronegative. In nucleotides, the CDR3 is TGTGCCAGCAGCTTAGCCCAGGGGGCGGCGAGGGAGCAGTACTTC. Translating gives CASSLAQGAAREQYF.